These T cell receptor beta chains were read from a single sample in a study of beta chain features in type 1 diabetes. Clones were read by immunoSEQ multiplex PCR, and TCRdb kept only the in-frame ones, dropping some. The table has some 160,000 clones, about 8.1% seen once. Input material: central memory CD4+ T cells from blood. The receptor set was obtained from a woman in her late teens or twenties with type 1 diabetes. Each CDR3 is given with its conserved first and last residue. D genes are given only for firm matches. Clone size appears in some rows only: once, few, many, or a class for an expanded clone.

>TRBV7-2|.|few|TRBJ2-1
TGTGCCACCGGGGGGCTAGCTAACAATGAGCAGTTCTTC
CATGGLANNEQFF
>TRBV4-3|TRBD1|many|TRBJ2-1
TGCGCCAGCAGCCCCCGTCGGACAGGGAGGTACGGGCAGTTCTTC
CASSPRRTGRYGQFF
>TRBV9|TRBD2|few|TRBJ2-5
TGTGCCAGCAGTCACCGGGGGACTAGCGTGACAGAGACCCAGTACTTC
CASSHRGTSVTETQYF
>TRBV28|TRBD1|few|TRBJ2-7
TGTGCCAGCACCGGTAGGCAGGGGGTATACGAGCAGTACTTC
CASTGRQGVYEQYF
>TRBV7-9|.|few|TRBJ2-3
TGTGCCAGCAGCCCCGGGACTTCCTTCACAGATACGCAGTATTTT
CASSPGTSFTDTQYF
>TRBV30|.|.|TRBJ2-1
TGTGCCTGGAGTGCTCAGGGAAATGAGCAGTTCTTC
CAWSAQGNEQFF
>TRBV4-2|.|many|TRBJ2-6
TGTGCCAGCAGCCAGAGAGTCTCTGGGGCCAACGTCCTGACTTTC
CASSQRVSGANVLTF
>TRBV6-1|.|.|TRBJ2-2
TGTGCCAGCAGTGGACTCTCTCGGGGTGGGGCCGGGGAGCTGTTTTTT
CASSGLSRGGAGELFF
>TRBV7-8|.|many|TRBJ2-1
TGTGCCAGCAGCGCTACAGGTTCTCGTTACAATGAGCAGTTCTTC
CASSATGSRYNEQFF
>TRBV10-3|.|.|TRBJ1-3
TGTGCCATCAACGTCGGGGGGTCAGGAAACACCATATATTTT
CAINVGGSGNTIYF